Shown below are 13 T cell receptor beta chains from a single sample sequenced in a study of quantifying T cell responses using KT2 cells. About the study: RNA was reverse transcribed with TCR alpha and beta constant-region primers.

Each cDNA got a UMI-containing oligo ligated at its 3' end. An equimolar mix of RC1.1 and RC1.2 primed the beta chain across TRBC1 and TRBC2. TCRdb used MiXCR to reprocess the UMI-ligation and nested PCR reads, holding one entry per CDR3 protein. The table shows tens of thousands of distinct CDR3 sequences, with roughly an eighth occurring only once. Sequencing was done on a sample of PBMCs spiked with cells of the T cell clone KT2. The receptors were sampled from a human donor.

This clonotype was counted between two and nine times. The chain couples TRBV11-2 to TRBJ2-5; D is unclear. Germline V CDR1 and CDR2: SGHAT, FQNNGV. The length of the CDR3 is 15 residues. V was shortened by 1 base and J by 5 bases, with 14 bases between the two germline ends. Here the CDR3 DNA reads TGTGCCAGCAGCTTAGCCCTCGGTGCCAGGGAGACCCAGTACTTC. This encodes CASSLALGARETQYF.

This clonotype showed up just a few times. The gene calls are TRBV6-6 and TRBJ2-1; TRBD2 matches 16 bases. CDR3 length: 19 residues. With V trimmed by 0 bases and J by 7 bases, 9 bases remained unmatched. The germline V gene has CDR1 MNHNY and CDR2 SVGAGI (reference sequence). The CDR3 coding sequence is TGTGCCAGCAGTTACTCGAGAGGGACTAGCGGGGGGGTACGGAATGAGCAGTTCTTC. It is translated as CASSYSRGTSGGVRNEQFF.

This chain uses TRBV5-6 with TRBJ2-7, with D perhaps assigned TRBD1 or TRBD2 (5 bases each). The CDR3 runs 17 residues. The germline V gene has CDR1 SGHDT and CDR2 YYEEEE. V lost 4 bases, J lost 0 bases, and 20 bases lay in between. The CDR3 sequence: CASSPGAEVFSSYEQYF. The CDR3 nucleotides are TGTGCCAGCAGCCCCGGGGCCGAAGTATTTAGCTCCTACGAGCAGTACTTC.

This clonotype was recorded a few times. The DNA of the CDR3 is TGTGCCAGCAGTTTCGACCCGGGACTAGCGGGTTACAATGAGCAGTTCTTC. Translated, it gives CASSFDPGLAGYNEQFF. V usage is TRBV12-3 or TRBV12-4 and J usage is TRBJ2-1; 12 nucleotides match TRBD2. The junction had 7 bases not matched to a gene; V was cut back by 3 bases and J by 4 bases. The CDR3 loop spans 17 amino acids.

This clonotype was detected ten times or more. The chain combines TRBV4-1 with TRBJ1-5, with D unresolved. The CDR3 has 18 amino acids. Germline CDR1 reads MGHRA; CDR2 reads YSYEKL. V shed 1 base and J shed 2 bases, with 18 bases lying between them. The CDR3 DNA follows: TGCGCCAGCAGCCAAGTTCCCCCGCAATTTAGGGGCAATCAGCCCCAGCATTTT. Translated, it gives CASSQVPPQFRGNQPQHF.

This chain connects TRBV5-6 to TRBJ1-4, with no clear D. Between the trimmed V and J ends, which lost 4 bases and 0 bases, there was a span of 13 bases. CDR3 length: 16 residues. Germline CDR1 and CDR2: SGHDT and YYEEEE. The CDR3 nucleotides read TGTGCCAGCAGCCCCTGGCGATATGCAACTAATGAAAAACTGTTTTTT. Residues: CASSPWRYATNEKLFF.

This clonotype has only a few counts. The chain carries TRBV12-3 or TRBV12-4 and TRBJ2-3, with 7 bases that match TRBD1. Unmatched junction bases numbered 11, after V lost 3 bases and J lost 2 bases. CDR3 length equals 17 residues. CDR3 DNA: TGTGCCAGCAGTTTCCTTTGGCCGGGACAGATCACAGATACGCAGTATTTT. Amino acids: CASSFLWPGQITDTQYF.

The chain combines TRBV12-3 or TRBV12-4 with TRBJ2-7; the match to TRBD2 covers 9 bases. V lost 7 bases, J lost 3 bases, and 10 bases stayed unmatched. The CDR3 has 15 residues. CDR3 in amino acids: CASTLSGSNGYEQYF. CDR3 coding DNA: TGTGCCAGCACTCTTAGCGGGAGCAACGGCTACGAGCAGTACTTC.

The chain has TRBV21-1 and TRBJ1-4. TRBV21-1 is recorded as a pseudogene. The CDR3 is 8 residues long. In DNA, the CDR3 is TGTGCCAGCAGCAATAAACCCTTT. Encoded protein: CASSNKPF.

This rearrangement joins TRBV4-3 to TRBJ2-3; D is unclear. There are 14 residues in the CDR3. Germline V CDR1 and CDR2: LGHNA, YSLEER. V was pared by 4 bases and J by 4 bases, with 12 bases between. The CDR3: CASSPSKGADTQYF. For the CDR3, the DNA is TGCGCCAGCAGCCCCTCGAAGGGTGCAGATACGCAGTATTTT.

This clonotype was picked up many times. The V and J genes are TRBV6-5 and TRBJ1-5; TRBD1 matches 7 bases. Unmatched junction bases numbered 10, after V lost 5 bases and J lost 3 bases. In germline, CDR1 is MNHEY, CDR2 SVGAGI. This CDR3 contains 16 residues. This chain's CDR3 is CASSPTDRPNNQPQHF. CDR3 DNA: TGTGCCAGCAGTCCCACGGACAGGCCTAACAATCAGCCCCAGCATTTT.

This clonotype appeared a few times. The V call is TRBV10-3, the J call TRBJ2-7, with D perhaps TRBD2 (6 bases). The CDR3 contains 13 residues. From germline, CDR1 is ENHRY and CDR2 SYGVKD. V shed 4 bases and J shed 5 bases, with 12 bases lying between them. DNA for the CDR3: TGTGCCATCAGTGCAATGCGGGAAGACGAGCAGTACTTC. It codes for CAISAMREDEQYF.

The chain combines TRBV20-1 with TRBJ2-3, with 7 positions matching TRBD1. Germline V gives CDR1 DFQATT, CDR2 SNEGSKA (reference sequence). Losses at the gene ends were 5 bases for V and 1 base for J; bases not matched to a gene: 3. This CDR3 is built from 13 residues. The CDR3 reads CSAEGAGTDTQYF. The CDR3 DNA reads TGCAGTGCTGAGGGGGCAGGCACAGATACGCAGTATTTT.